This T cell receptor (beta chain) derives from a study of T cells after yellow fever vaccination. TCR cDNA was made by 5'RACE template switching, adding a universal primer site and UMIs. TCRdb used MiXCR to reprocess the 5' RACE reads, holding one entry per CDR3 protein. The sample has under 600,000 distinct CDR3 sequences; 13% are singletons. Study findings and constraints: A limited proportion of clonotypes was detected within both the CD4 and CD8 compartments.

This clonotype occurred once. Its specificity is not known. The source of this sequence is a man aged 25 to 45 who received the YFV17D yellow fever vaccine. The sample was PBMCs, taken on the day of the yellow fever booster vaccination.

The CDR3 loop reads CATSIPPAGSYEQYF. CDR3 sequence (DNA): TGTGCCACCAGCATACCCCCCGCCGGCTCCTACGAGCAGTACTTC. The chain couples TRBV15 to TRBJ2-7; D is ambiguous. The V gene's germline CDR1 is LNHNV and CDR2 YYDKDF (reference sequence). The length of the CDR3 is 15 residues. Between the trimmed V and J ends, which lost 4 bases and 0 bases, there was a span of 13 bases.